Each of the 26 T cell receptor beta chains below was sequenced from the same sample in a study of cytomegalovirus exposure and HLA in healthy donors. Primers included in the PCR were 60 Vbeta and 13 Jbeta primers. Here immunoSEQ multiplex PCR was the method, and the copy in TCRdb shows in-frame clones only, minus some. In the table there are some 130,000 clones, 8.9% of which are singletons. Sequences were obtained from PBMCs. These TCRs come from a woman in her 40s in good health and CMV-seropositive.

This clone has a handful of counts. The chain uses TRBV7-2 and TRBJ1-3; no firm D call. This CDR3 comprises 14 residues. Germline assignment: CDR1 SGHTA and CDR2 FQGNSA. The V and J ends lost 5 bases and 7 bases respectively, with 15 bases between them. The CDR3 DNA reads TGTGCCAGCAGCCCCCGAGGGCGGTCTAACACCATATATTTT. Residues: CASSPRGRSNTIYF.

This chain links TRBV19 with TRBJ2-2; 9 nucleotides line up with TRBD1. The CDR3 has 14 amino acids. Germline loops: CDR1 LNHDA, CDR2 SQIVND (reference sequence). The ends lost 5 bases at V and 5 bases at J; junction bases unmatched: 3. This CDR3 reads CASSPTGGTGELFF. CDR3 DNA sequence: TGTGCCAGTAGTCCGACAGGGGGGACCGGGGAGCTGTTTTTT.

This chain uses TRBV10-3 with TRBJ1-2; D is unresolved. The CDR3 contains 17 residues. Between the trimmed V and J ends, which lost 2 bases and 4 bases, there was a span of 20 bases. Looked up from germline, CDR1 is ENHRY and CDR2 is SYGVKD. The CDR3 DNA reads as TGTGCCATCAGTGAGAGCGGGGTTATCGGTCGTTCCTATGGCTACACCTTC. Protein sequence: CAISESGVIGRSYGYTF.

Here the CDR3 DNA reads TGTGCCAGCAGTTTATCTGGACAGGGAGCCTACGAGCAGTACTTC. Its translation: CASSLSGQGAYEQYF. The chain uses TRBV27 and TRBJ2-7; 8 bases agree with TRBD1. Germline V gives CDR1 MNHEY, CDR2 SMNVEV (reference sequence). The CDR3 covers 15 residues. Unmatched junction bases numbered 3, after V lost 0 bases and J lost 2 bases.

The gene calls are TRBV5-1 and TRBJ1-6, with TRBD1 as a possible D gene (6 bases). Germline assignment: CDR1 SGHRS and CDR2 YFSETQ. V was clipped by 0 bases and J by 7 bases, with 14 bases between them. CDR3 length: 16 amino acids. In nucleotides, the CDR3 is TGCGCCAGCAGCTTGGGACGGCGGGGGGCAAATTCACCCCTCCACTTT. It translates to CASSLGRRGANSPLHF.

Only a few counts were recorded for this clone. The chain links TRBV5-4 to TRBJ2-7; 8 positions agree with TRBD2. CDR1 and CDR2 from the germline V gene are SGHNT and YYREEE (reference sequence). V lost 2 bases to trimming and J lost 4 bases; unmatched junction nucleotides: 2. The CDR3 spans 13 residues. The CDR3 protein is CASSLSGGYEQYF. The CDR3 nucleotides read TGTGCCAGCAGCTTAAGCGGGGGATACGAGCAGTACTTC.

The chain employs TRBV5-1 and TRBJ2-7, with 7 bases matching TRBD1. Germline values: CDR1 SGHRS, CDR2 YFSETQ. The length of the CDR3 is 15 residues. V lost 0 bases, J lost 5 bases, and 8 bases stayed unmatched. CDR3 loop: CASSLAPGGRDEQYF. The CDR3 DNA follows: TGCGCCAGCAGCTTGGCGCCAGGGGGTAGGGACGAGCAGTACTTC.

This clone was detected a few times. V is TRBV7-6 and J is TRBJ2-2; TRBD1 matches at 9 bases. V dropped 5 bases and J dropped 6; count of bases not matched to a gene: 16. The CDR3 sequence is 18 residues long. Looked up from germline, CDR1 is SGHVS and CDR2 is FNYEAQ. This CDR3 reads CASSLTPGTGYVSGELFF. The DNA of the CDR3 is TGTGCCAGCAGCCTCACCCCCGGGACAGGGTATGTCTCCGGGGAGCTGTTTTTT.

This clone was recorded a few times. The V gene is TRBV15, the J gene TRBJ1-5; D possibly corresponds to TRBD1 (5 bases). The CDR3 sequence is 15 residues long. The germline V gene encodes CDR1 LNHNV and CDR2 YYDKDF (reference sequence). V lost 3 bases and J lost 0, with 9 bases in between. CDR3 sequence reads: CATSSGGFSNQPQHF. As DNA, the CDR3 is TGTGCCACCAGCAGCGGGGGTTTTAGCAATCAGCCCCAGCATTTT.

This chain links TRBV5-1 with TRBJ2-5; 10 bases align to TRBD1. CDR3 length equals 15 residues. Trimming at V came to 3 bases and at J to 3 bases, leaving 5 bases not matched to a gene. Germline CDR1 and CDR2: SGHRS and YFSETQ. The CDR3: CASSSTGTGEETQYF. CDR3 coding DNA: TGCGCCAGCAGCTCAACCGGGACAGGGGAAGAGACCCAGTACTTC.

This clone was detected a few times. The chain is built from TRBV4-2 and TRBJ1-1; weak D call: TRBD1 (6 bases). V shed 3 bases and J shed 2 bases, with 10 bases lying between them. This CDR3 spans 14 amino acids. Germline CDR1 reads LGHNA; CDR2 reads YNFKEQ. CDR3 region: CASSQVQGNTEAFF. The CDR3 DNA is TGTGCCAGCAGCCAGGTACAGGGAAACACTGAAGCTTTCTTT.

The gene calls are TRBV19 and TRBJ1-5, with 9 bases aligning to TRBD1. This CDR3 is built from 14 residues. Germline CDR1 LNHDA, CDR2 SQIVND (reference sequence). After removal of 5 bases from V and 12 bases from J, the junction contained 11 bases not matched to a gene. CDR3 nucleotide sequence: TGTGCCAGTAGTGGGGGACAGGGCCCTTCTGTCCAGCATTTT. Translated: CASSGGQGPSVQHF.

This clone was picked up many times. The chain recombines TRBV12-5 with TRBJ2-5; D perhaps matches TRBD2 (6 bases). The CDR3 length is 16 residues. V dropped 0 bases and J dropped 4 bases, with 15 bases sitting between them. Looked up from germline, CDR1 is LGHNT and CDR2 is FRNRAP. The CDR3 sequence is CASGLVAGLAPETQYF. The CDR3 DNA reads TGTGCTAGTGGTTTGGTAGCGGGCTTAGCTCCAGAGACCCAGTACTTC.

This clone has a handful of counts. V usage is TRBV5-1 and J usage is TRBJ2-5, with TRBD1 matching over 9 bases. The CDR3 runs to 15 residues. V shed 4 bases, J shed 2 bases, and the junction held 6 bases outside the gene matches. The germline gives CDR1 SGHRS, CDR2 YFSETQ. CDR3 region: CASSEYRGPQETQYF. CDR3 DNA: TGCGCCAGCAGCGAATACAGGGGGCCTCAAGAGACCCAGTACTTC.

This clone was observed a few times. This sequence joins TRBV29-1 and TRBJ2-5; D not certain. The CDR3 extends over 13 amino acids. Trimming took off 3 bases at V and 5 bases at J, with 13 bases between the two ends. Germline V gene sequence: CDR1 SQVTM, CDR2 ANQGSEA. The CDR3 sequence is CSVEAQISETQYF. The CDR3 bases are TGCAGCGTTGAGGCACAGATATCTGAGACCCAGTACTTC.

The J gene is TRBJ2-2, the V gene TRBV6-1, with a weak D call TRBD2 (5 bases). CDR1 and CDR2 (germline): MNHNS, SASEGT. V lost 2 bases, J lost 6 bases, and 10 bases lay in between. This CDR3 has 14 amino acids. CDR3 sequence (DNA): TGTGCCAGCAGTGAACTACTCGGGGCCGGGGAGCTGTTTTTT. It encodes CASSELLGAGELFF.

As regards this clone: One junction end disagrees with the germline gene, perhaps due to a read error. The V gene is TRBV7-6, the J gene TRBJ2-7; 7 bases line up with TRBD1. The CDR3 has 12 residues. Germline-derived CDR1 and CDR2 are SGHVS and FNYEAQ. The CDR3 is CASSPRGSRLWF. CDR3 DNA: TGTGCCAGCAGCCCCAGGGGGTCCCGCCTTTGGTTC.

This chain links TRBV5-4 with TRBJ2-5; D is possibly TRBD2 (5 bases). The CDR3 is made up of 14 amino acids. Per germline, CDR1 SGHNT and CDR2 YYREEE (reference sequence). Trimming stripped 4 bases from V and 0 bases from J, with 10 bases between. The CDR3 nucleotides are TGTGCCAGCAGCGAGGGAACTTACCAAGAGACCCAGTACTTC. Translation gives CASSEGTYQETQYF. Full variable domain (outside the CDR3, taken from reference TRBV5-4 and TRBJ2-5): ETGVTQSPTHLIKTRGQQVTLRCSSQSGHNTVSWYQQALGQGPQFIFQYYREEENGRGNFPPRFSGLQFPNYSSELNVNALELDDSALYLCASSEGTYQETQYFGPGTRLLVL.

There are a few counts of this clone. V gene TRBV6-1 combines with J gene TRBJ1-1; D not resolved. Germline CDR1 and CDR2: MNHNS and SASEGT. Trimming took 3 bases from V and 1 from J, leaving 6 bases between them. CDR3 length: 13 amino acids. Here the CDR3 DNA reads TGTGCCAGCAGTGATCGGAGGAACACTGAAGCTTTCTTT. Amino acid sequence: CASSDRRNTEAFF.

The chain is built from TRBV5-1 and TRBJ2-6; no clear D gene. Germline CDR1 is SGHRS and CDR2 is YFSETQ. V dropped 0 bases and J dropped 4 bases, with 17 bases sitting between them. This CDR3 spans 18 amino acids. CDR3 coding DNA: TGCGCCAGCAGCTTGGGGGCCAACAAGGCAGGCGGGGCCAACGTCCTGACTTTC. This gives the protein CASSLGANKAGGANVLTF. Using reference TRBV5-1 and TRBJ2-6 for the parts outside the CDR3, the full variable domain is KAGVTQTPRYLIKTRGQQVTLSCSPISGHRSVSWYQQTPGQGLQFLFEYFSETQRNKGNFPGRFSGRQFSNSRSEMNVSTLELGDSALYLCASSLGANKAGGANVLTFGAGSRLTVL.

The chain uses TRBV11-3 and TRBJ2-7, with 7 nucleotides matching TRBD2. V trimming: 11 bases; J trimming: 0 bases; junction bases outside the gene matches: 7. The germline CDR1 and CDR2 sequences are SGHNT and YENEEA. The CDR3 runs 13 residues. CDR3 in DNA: TGTGCCTCTGGGGGGGACTCCTCCTACGAGCAGTACTTC. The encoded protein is CASGGDSSYEQYF.

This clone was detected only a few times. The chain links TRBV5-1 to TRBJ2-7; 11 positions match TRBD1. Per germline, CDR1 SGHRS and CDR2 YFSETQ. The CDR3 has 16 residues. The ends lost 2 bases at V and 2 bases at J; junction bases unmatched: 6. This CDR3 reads CASSFGDRGAPYEQYF. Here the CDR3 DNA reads TGCGCCAGCAGCTTTGGGGACAGGGGGGCCCCCTACGAGCAGTACTTC.

CDR3 bases: TGTGCCAGCTCACTATCCGTGTCAGGGCTGAACACTGAAGCTTTCTTT. Protein sequence: CASSLSVSGLNTEAFF. V usage is TRBV18 and J usage is TRBJ1-1; a weak D match, TRBD1 (5 bases). Germline V lookup: CDR1 KGHSH, CDR2 LQKENI. V lost 4 bases and J lost 0, with 15 bases in between. The CDR3 runs 16 residues.

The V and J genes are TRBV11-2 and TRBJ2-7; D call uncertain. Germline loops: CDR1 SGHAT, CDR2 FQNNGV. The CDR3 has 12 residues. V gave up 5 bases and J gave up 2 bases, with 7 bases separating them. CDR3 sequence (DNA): TGTGCCAGCAGCCTCCCGGCCTACGAGCAGTACTTC. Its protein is CASSLPAYEQYF.

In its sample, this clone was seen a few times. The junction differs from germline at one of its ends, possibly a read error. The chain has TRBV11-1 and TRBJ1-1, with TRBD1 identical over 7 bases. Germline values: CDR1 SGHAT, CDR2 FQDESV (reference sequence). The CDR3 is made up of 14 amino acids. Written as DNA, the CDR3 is TGTGCCAGCACCCCGGGACAGTTGAACGCTGAAGCTTTCTTT. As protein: CASTPGQLNAEAFF.

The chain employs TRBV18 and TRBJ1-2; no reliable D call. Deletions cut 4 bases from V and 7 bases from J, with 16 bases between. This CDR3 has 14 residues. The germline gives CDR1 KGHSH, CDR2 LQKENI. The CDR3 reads CASSLGADVSGYTF. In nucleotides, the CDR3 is TGTGCCAGCTCACTCGGAGCGGACGTTAGTGGCTACACCTTC.